Below, one TCR beta chain is given with its context. The CDR3 length is 14 residues. V lost 4 bases and J lost 4; bases outside the gene matches: 5. From germline, CDR1 is LGHDT and CDR2 YNNKEL (reference sequence). The data stem from a study of blood T cell repertoires in COVID-19. Sequenced by immunoSEQ multiplex PCR; TCRdb stores in-frame clones only, minus some. Of fewer than 700,000 clones listed, 85% to 90% were seen once; the top ten hold 7.5% to 9%. Sequencing was done on a sample of peripheral blood. The chain uses TRBV3-1 (or the pseudogene TRBV3-2) and TRBJ1-1; 8 positions agree with TRBD1. The sequence came from a woman aged 50 to 60 with COVID-19, enrolled during active disease. In DNA form, the CDR3 reads TGTGCCAGCAGCCTCGGACAGGGTATCACTGAAGCTTTCTTT. Translation: CASSLGQGITEAFF.